This TCR beta chain was identified in a study of cytomegalovirus exposure and HLA in healthy donors. Findings and limits, study-wide: Generally TCR sequences proved uncommon, though certain public TCRs appeared in numerous donors. HLA alleles showed associations with about 17,000 TCR beta sequences in a later analysis, at a 0.05 false discovery rate.

The PCR was carried out with 60 Vbeta primers and 13 Jbeta primers. Method: immunoSEQ multiplex PCR; TCRdb's copy keeps in-frame clones and lacks some. Among about 84,000 clones, around 80% were seen once, and the ten largest hold around 2.5%. CDR3 size: 15 residues. Trimming stripped 1 base from V and 1 base from J, with 10 bases between. Looked up from germline, CDR1 is LGHNT and CDR2 is FRNRAP. This clone was counted a single time. The antigen is undetermined. The origin of this receptor is a male donor in good health and CMV-seropositive. The material sequenced was PBMCs. This chain connects TRBV12-5 to TRBJ1-2, with D perhaps TRBD1 (6 bases). The CDR3 coding sequence is TGTGCTAGTGGTTTGGGGGACACATTTAACTATGGCTACACCTTC. Protein sequence: CASGLGDTFNYGYTF.